The clone carrying this TCR beta chain has just a few counts. How the authors handled the data: Amplifying reference gene primers gave estimates of nucleated cell counts. TCRdb keeps only in-frame clones here, not all; method: immunoSEQ multiplex PCR. V and J calls and clone size come straight from that table; D and trimming were deduced from the DNA. The profile shows about 80,000 clones, roughly 82% of them singletons. This specimen comes from a study of blood T cell repertoires in COVID-19. The wider study: Some COVID-19 samples were acute and others convalescent; all came from the United States, Italy and Spain. PBMCs, B-cell-depleted T cells, or T cells were the source of the cDNA or gDNA that made up the material.

V was cut by 3 bases and J by 5 bases, with 19 bases left in between. The CDR3 length is 16 residues. Per the germline V gene, CDR1 is SGHDN and CDR2 is FVKESK. The chain uses TRBV14 and TRBJ1-1; no firm D call. The source is a man aged 80 or over with acute or convalescent COVID-19. Sequenced material: peripheral blood. The CDR3 loop reads CASSQTRRQSRTEAFF. In DNA, the CDR3 is TGTGCCAGCAGCCAGACCAGACGACAAAGTCGGACTGAAGCTTTCTTT.